Presented here are 31 T cell receptor beta chains from one specimen sequenced in a study of response to subunit inactivated influenza vaccine. One entry per CDR3 protein results from TCRdb running MiXCR on the RT-PCR reads. The repertoire holds 500,000 to 550,000 distinct CDR3 sequences, with approximately 7.7% as singletons. The specimen was PBMCs from blood, collected around 2 years after vaccination. The receptor source for this set is a man between 50 and 69 years old who received an inactivated influenza vaccine.

This clonotype was picked up a small number of times. This sequence joins TRBV14 and TRBJ2-2; no firm D call. Trimming shortened V by 4 bases and J by 6 bases, and 6 bases separated the two germline ends. From germline, CDR1 is SGHDN and CDR2 FVKESK. The CDR3 has 12 residues. The CDR3 sequence: CASSPVSGELFF. As DNA, the CDR3 is TGTGCCAGCAGCCCCGTGTCCGGGGAGCTGTTTTTT.

This clonotype was counted between two and nine times. The chain combines TRBV10-3 with TRBJ2-7; 7 nucleotides line up with TRBD1. Germline V gene lookup returns CDR1 ENHRY and CDR2 SYGVKD. J was trimmed by 2 bases and V by 2 bases; bases with no gene match: 0. The CDR3 is made up of 13 amino acids. The CDR3: CAISEGQAYEQYF. As DNA, the CDR3 is TGTGCCATCAGTGAGGGACAGGCCTACGAGCAGTACTTC.

The chain recombines TRBV3-1 with TRBJ1-5; TRBD1 might be the D (5 bases). This CDR3 region has 14 residues. CDR1 is LGHDT, CDR2 YNNKEL, per germline (reference sequence). The ends were cut back, 3 bases at V and 3 bases at J, with 9 bases in the middle. CDR3: CASSQGTHNQPQHF. CDR3 DNA sequence: TGTGCCAGCAGCCAGGGGACCCACAATCAGCCCCAGCATTTT.

The V gene is TRBV7-9, the J gene TRBJ2-2; 10 bases are a match to TRBD2. In germline, CDR1 is SEHNR, CDR2 FQNEAQ (reference sequence). V lost 4 bases to trimming and J lost 3 bases; unmatched junction nucleotides: 5. The CDR3 spans 16 residues. The CDR3 bases are TGTGCCAGCAGCTCGGCTAGCGGGAGATACACCGGGGAGCTGTTTTTT. The encoded protein is CASSSASGRYTGELFF.

This clonotype was counted at least ten times. The rearrangement uses TRBV7-9 and TRBJ2-5; either TRBD1 or TRBD2 may supply D (5 bases each). The CDR3 spans 13 residues. CDR1 is SEHNR, CDR2 FQNEAQ, per germline (reference sequence). Trimming removed 5 bases at V and 9 bases at J, with 16 bases between. CDR3 sequence (DNA): TGTGCCAGCAGCCCGGGACCGGTCGGGGCCCAGTACTTC. It specifies CASSPGPVGAQYF.

The chain has TRBV11-2 and TRBJ1-3; D ambiguous. Germline-derived CDR1 and CDR2 are SGHAT and FQNNGV. The CDR3 extends over 16 amino acids. With 3 bases removed from V and 2 bases from J, the gap between germline ends came to 14 bases. CDR3 residues: CASSLAGLRPGNTIYF. Written as DNA, the CDR3 is TGTGCCAGCAGCTTGGCCGGACTCAGACCTGGAAACACCATATATTTT. Full variable domain (outside the CDR3, taken from reference TRBV11-2 and TRBJ1-3): EAGVAQSPRYKIIEKRQSVAFWCNPISGHATLYWYQQILGQGPKLLIQFQNNGVVDDSQLPKDRFSAERLKGVDSTLKIQPAKLEDSAVYLCASSLAGLRPGNTIYFGEGSWLTVV.

The sample holds many counts of this clonotype. This rearrangement joins TRBV7-2 to TRBJ2-2; D not resolved. Germline lookup yields CDR1 SGHTA and CDR2 FQGNSA. The V end was cut by 11 bases, the J end by 0 bases, with 13 bases between. CDR3 length: 14 residues. The CDR3 sequence is CACSLTANTGELFF. In nucleotides, the CDR3 is TGTGCCTGCTCTTTGACGGCGAACACCGGGGAGCTGTTTTTT. Complete variable domain (other parts from reference TRBV7-2 and TRBJ2-2): GAGVSQSPSNKVTEKGKDVELRCDPISGHTALYWYRQSLGQGLEFLIYFQGNSAPDKSGLPSDRFSAERTGGSVSTLTIQRTQQEDSAVYLCACSLTANTGELFFGEGSRLTVL.

This clonotype was recorded a few times. V and J are TRBV5-1 and TRBJ2-7; 8 bases are shared with TRBD1. From germline, CDR1 is SGHRS and CDR2 YFSETQ. With V trimmed by 5 bases and J by 1 base, 8 bases remained unmatched. The CDR3 spans 15 residues. The CDR3 protein is CASRSGTGFSYEQYF. CDR3 DNA sequence: TGCGCCAGCAGATCCGGGACAGGTTTTTCCTACGAGCAGTACTTC.

In this sample, this clonotype turned up a few times. CDR3 sequence: CASSLSLTSADTQYF. The CDR3 region has the DNA TGTGCCAGCAGCTTAAGCCTGACGTCCGCAGATACGCAGTATTTT. The chain couples TRBV7-8 to TRBJ2-3, with D hard to call. Looked up from germline, CDR1 is SGHVS and CDR2 is FQNEAQ. V shed 2 bases and J shed 4 bases, with 13 bases lying between them. The CDR3 runs to 15 residues.

There are many counts of this clonotype. The V gene is TRBV5-1, the J gene TRBJ2-3; TRBD1 matches 9 bases. With V trimmed by 4 bases and J by 4 bases, 7 bases remained unmatched. This CDR3 has 15 residues. CDR1 and CDR2 from the germline V gene are SGHRS and YFSETQ. Here the CDR3 DNA reads TGCGCCAGCAGCCTACAGGGACAGGGCCCAGATACGCAGTATTTT. Encoded protein: CASSLQGQGPDTQYF.

The chain has TRBV7-8 and TRBJ2-1; tentatively, D is TRBD2 (6 bases). Germline V gene data show CDR1 as SGHVS and CDR2 as FQNEAQ. The CDR3 length is 17 residues. Deletions cut 5 bases from V and 5 bases from J, with 22 bases between. This chain's CDR3 is CASSLLPGTGGNNEQFF. CDR3 bases: TGTGCCAGCAGCCTCCTGCCGGGGACCGGCGGGAACAATGAGCAGTTCTTC.

There are many counts of this clonotype. The chain couples TRBV12-3 or TRBV12-4 to TRBJ2-7; D gene unclear. This CDR3 is 12 amino acids long. V gave up 2 bases and J gave up 3 bases, with 5 bases separating them. The CDR3 spells CASSLLDYEQYF. CDR3 nucleotides: TGTGCCAGCAGTTTATTGGACTACGAGCAGTACTTC.

This clonotype was detected many times. J is TRBJ2-7 and V is TRBV30; D is unclear. This CDR3 spans 11 amino acids. Germline CDR1 and CDR2: GTSNPN and SVGIG (reference sequence). V was cut by 4 bases and J by 3 bases, with 7 bases left in between. The CDR3 DNA reads TGTGCCTGGAACCTAGACTACGAGCAGTACTTC. Translating it yields CAWNLDYEQYF.

This clonotype was found a few times. The J gene is TRBJ2-1, the V gene TRBV20-1, with TRBD2 matching over 12 bases. V shed 4 bases and J 6 bases; nucleotides not matched to a gene: 13. The CDR3 contains 17 residues. Germline CDR1 DFQATT, CDR2 SNEGSKA (reference sequence). CDR3 amino acids: CSAKPGQTSGGRNEQFF. The DNA for the CDR3 is TGCAGTGCTAAGCCTGGGCAGACTAGCGGGGGACGCAATGAGCAGTTCTTC.

This clonotype was recorded a few times. The rearrangement links TRBV11-3 to TRBJ2-1, with D uncertain. CDR1 SGHNT and CDR2 YENEEA come from the germline V gene. The CDR3 contains 14 residues. V lost 0 bases and J lost 5, with 8 bases in between. CDR3 sequence reads: CASSLDRTDNEQFF. CDR3 DNA sequence: TGTGCCAGCAGCTTAGATAGAACCGACAATGAGCAGTTCTTC.

This clonotype was detected many times. The V and J genes are TRBV20-1 and TRBJ2-1; D is uncertain. Trimming shortened V by 3 bases and J by 4 bases, and 7 bases separated the two germline ends. The germline gives CDR1 DFQATT, CDR2 SNEGSKA (reference sequence). There are 12 residues in the CDR3. DNA of the CDR3: TGCAGTGCTAGCCACGGTTACAATGAGCAGTTCTTC. This codes for CSASHGYNEQFF.

This clonotype was seen many times. This chain connects TRBV20-1 to TRBJ1-5; D is unresolved. The CDR3 covers 15 residues. Deletions cut 0 bases from V and 5 bases from J, with 14 bases between. Germline V gives CDR1 DFQATT, CDR2 SNEGSKA (reference sequence). The CDR3 reads CSARERRSHYQPQHF. The CDR3 DNA reads as TGCAGTGCTAGAGAACGAAGGTCCCATTATCAGCCCCAGCATTTT.

The V call is TRBV11-1, the J call TRBJ2-7, with 7 bases identical to TRBD2. Per the germline V gene, CDR1 is SGHAT and CDR2 is FQDESV (reference sequence). V was pared by 2 bases and J by 4 bases, with 5 bases of the junction left unmatched. CDR3 length: 14 amino acids. CDR3 sequence: CASSLLSSGYEQYF. The CDR3 nucleotides are TGTGCCAGCAGCTTATTGTCTAGCGGTTACGAGCAGTACTTC.

The chain uses TRBV7-8 and TRBJ2-1; D is unclear. Trimming took 5 bases from V and 15 from J, leaving 14 bases between them. CDR1 and CDR2 (germline): SGHVS, FQNEAQ. CDR3 length equals 11 residues. Here the CDR3 DNA reads TGTGCCAGCAGCCCCTCCTATGGGTTGTTCTTC. Translation gives CASSPSYGLFF.

This clonotype has more than one count but fewer than ten. This chain connects TRBV7-3 to TRBJ2-7; unclear D gene. Germline values: CDR1 SGHTA, CDR2 FQGTGA. Trimming stripped 3 bases from V and 6 bases from J, with 15 bases between. The CDR3 runs 14 residues. In DNA, the CDR3 is TGTGCCAGCAGCTTTAGGCACTCCCAAGGCGAGCAGTACTTC. It yields the protein CASSFRHSQGEQYF.

This clonotype was counted between two and nine times. The chain carries TRBV9 and TRBJ2-3; TRBD2 matches at 10 bases. The CDR3 is made up of 17 amino acids. Germline V CDR1 and CDR2: SGDLS, YYNGEE. Germline trimming cut 1 base from V and 6 bases from J; bases unmatched to any gene: 11. The chain's CDR3 is CASSVSAGGLLLDTQYF. CDR3 bases: TGTGCCAGCAGCGTATCAGCGGGAGGGCTCCTTTTGGATACGCAGTATTTT.

This clonotype was seen ten or more times. CDR3 sequence reads: CASSPTTSGGSVGQYF. The CDR3 DNA reads TGTGCCAGCAGCCCTACTACTAGCGGGGGAAGTGTGGGGCAGTACTTC. The chain recombines TRBV4-2 with TRBJ2-7; 11 bases align to TRBD2. The CDR3 is 16 residues long. Germline loops: CDR1 LGHNA, CDR2 YNFKEQ. J was trimmed by 9 bases and V by 4 bases; bases with no gene match: 14.

This clonotype showed up many times. V is TRBV7-9 and J is TRBJ2-4, with 7 bases that match TRBD1. The germline V gene encodes CDR1 SEHNR and CDR2 FQNEAQ (reference sequence). The CDR3 is 12 amino acids. V gave up 7 bases and J gave up 9 bases; unmatched junction bases: 6. CDR3 coding DNA: TGTGCCAGCAAGCAGGGGGAAAGCATTCAGTACTTC. It yields the protein CASKQGESIQYF.

V gene TRBV4-3 combines with J gene TRBJ1-4; TRBD1 is a possible D gene (6 bases). Germline V CDR1 and CDR2: LGHNA, YSLEER. Trimming removed 2 bases from V and 4 bases from J, with 20 bases in between. The CDR3 loop spans 18 amino acids. CDR3 sequence: CASSQRFGQRIDNEKLFF. CDR3 sequence (DNA): TGCGCCAGCAGCCAAAGATTTGGACAGCGGATCGATAATGAAAAACTGTTTTTT.

Ten or more counts support this clonotype. The chain links TRBV2 to TRBJ2-1; TRBD2 agrees at 12 bases. CDR3 size: 14 residues. Trimming cost V 6 bases and J 5 bases; bases outside gene matches: 2. CDR1 SNHLY and CDR2 FYNNEI come from the germline V gene. The CDR3 sequence: CASRLAGGDNEQFF. The DNA for the CDR3 is TGTGCCAGCAGGCTAGCGGGAGGGGACAATGAGCAGTTCTTC.

This clonotype was observed a handful of times. The gene calls are TRBV29-1 and TRBJ2-3; D not resolved. Between the trimmed V and J ends, which lost 2 bases and 4 bases, there was a span of 7 bases. This CDR3 has 12 amino acids. Looked up from germline, CDR1 is SQVTM and CDR2 is ANQGSEA. CDR3 in amino acids: CSVEPGPDTQYF. Here the CDR3 DNA reads TGCAGCGTTGAACCTGGTCCAGATACGCAGTATTTT.

This chain uses TRBV12-3 or TRBV12-4 with TRBJ2-7; 7 bases align to TRBD1. The CDR3 loop spans 14 amino acids. The V and J ends lost 5 bases and 0 bases, in that order; junction bases with no gene match: 4. CDR3 bases: TGTGCCAGCAGTACGACAGGGATCTCCTACGAGCAGTACTTC. Protein product: CASSTTGISYEQYF.

The J gene is TRBJ2-7, the V gene TRBV10-3; possibly TRBD2 for D (6 bases). Germline V lookup: CDR1 ENHRY, CDR2 SYGVKD. The CDR3 contains 13 residues. With 7 bases removed from V and 3 bases from J, the gap between germline ends came to 13 bases. The CDR3 loop reads CAITWGEGYEQYF. The CDR3 DNA reads as TGTGCCATCACCTGGGGGGAAGGCTACGAGCAGTACTTC.

V usage is TRBV12-3 or TRBV12-4 and J usage is TRBJ1-4, with D maybe TRBD1 (6 bases). The CDR3 covers 15 residues. The ends were cut back, 6 bases at V and 7 bases at J, with 18 bases in the middle. CDR3 residues: CASSPNRAVGEKLFF. The DNA for the CDR3 is TGTGCCAGCAGCCCGAACAGGGCGGTAGGTGAAAAACTGTTTTTT.

This clonotype has ten or more counts. This chain joins TRBV20-1 and TRBJ2-7; D is uncertain. Germline values: CDR1 DFQATT, CDR2 SNEGSKA (reference sequence). V was pared by 7 bases and J by 0 bases, with 10 bases between. This CDR3 contains 12 residues. In DNA form, the CDR3 reads TGCAGTGTAGGTCTCAGCTCCTACGAGCAGTACTTC. This sequence encodes CSVGLSSYEQYF.

There are a few counts of this clonotype. This rearrangement joins TRBV21-1 to TRBJ2-7; TRBD2 was called by the table and not checked on the DNA. TRBV21-1 is a pseudogene segment. This CDR3 contains 16 residues. CDR3 in DNA: TGTGCCAGCAGCAAAAAGTTCCAGCGGGAGAGGTACGAGCAGTACTTC. It translates to CASSKKFQRERYEQYF.